Following are 24 T cell receptor beta chains from one sample sequenced in a study of cytomegalovirus exposure and HLA in healthy donors. In the PCR, 60 Vbeta and 13 Jbeta primers were used. The protocol was immunoSEQ multiplex PCR, while the TCRdb copy is restricted to in-frame clones and leaves out a portion. The data show 120,000 or so clones, over 70% seen once. The sample consisted of PBMCs. These receptors were obtained from a middle-aged man in good health and CMV-seropositive.

This clone was detected a few times. The chain employs TRBV15 and TRBJ2-7, with TRBD1 matching 8 bases. Losses at the gene ends were 0 bases for V and 3 bases for J; bases not matched to a gene: 13. CDR1 is LNHNV, CDR2 YYDKDF, per germline (reference sequence). The length of the CDR3 is 18 residues. The DNA for the CDR3 is TGTGCCACCAGCAGAGAAGGTGGGGCAGGGGGCCTGAGCTACGAGCAGTACTTC. Amino acid sequence: CATSREGGAGGLSYEQYF.

The CDR3 region has the DNA TGTGCCAGCAGTGAAGCGGTCTTAGCGGGGCCTTACAATGAGCAGTTCTTC. Encoded protein: CASSEAVLAGPYNEQFF. The chain employs TRBV2 and TRBJ2-1, with TRBD2 matching 8 bases. The CDR3 consists of 17 residues. In germline, CDR1 is SNHLY, CDR2 FYNNEI. The V and J ends lost 0 bases and 4 bases, in that order; junction bases with no gene match: 8.

This chain links TRBV9 with TRBJ2-2, with D hard to call. The length of the CDR3 is 12 residues. CDR1 and CDR2 from the germline V gene are SGDLS and YYNGEE. V dropped 4 bases and J dropped 7 bases, with 8 bases sitting between them. The CDR3 DNA sequence: TGTGCCAGCAGCCCCATGAGCGGGGAGCTGTTTTTT. Translation: CASSPMSGELFF. Using reference TRBV9 and TRBJ2-2 for the parts outside the CDR3, the full variable domain is DSGVTQTPKHLITATGQRVTLRCSPRSGDLSVYWYQQSLDQGLQFLIQYYNGEERAKGNILERFSAQQFPDLHSELNLSSLELGDSALYFCASSPMSGELFFGEGSRLTVL.

This clone was detected a few times. This chain uses TRBV5-1 with TRBJ2-3; TRBD2 aligns across 8 bases. This CDR3 is built from 19 residues. The V gene end was trimmed by 5 bases and the J gene end by 5 bases; junction bases not matched to a gene: 22. Germline V gene sequence: CDR1 SGHRS, CDR2 YFSETQ. CDR3 in amino acids: CASRSTPTGRAEKEDTQYF. The CDR3, as DNA: TGCGCCAGCAGGTCCACCCCTACCGGGAGGGCCGAAAAAGAAGATACGCAGTATTTT.

V is TRBV27 and J is TRBJ1-4; a weak D match, TRBD1 (5 bases). V gave up 0 bases and J gave up 6 bases, with 11 bases separating them. Germline loops: CDR1 MNHEY, CDR2 SMNVEV (reference sequence). This CDR3 region has 15 residues. CDR3 loop: CASSLSGGIDEKLFF. CDR3 bases: TGTGCCAGCAGTTTATCCGGGGGAATCGATGAAAAACTGTTTTTT.

The gene calls are TRBV14 and TRBJ1-1; 7 nucleotides line up with TRBD1. Trimming at V came to 0 bases and at J to 5 bases, leaving 15 bases not matched to a gene. From germline, CDR1 is SGHDN and CDR2 FVKESK. The CDR3 totals 18 residues. The CDR3 DNA follows: TGTGCCAGCAGCCAAGAAAGAAGCTTACGGACAGGTCTAACTGAAGCTTTCTTT. This encodes CASSQERSLRTGLTEAFF. Full variable domain (missing parts from reference TRBV14 and TRBJ1-1): EAGVTQFPSHSVIEKGQTVTLRCDPISGHDNLYWYRRVMGKEIKFLLHFVKESKQDESGMPNNRFLAERTGGTYSTLKVQPAELEDSGVYFCASSQERSLRTGLTEAFFGQGTRLTVV.

This clone was recorded only once. The rearrangement joins TRBV6-1 to TRBJ2-7; 9 nucleotides line up with TRBD1. Germline trimming cut 4 bases from V and 5 bases from J; bases unmatched to any gene: 6. The CDR3 covers 14 residues. CDR1 MNHNS and CDR2 SASEGT come from the germline V gene. DNA of the CDR3: TGTGCCAGCAGTGTCGGACAGGGGAGGGACGAGCAGTACTTC. Amino acid sequence: CASSVGQGRDEQYF.

CDR3 loop: CASSSPSGRARDTQYF. The CDR3 nucleotides read TGTGCCAGCAGTTCTCCGAGCGGGAGGGCCAGGGATACGCAGTATTTT. V gene TRBV6-6 combines with J gene TRBJ2-3, with 10 bases that match TRBD2. V lost 4 bases, J lost 6 bases, and 10 bases stayed unmatched. The germline gives CDR1 MNHNY, CDR2 SVGAGI (reference sequence). CDR3 length equals 16 residues.

To note about this clone: A much larger clone lies a single base off, so this may be a read error. The rearrangement uses TRBV7-2 and TRBJ2-7, with D possibly being TRBD2 (5 bases). The CDR3 totals 14 residues. Trimming took 0 bases from V and 0 from J, leaving 6 bases between them. CDR1 is SGHTA and CDR2 is FQGNSA in the germline V gene. Here the CDR3 reads CASSLAGSSYEQYF. Written as DNA, the CDR3 is TGTGCCAGCAGCTTAGCGGGGAGCTCCTACGAGCAGTACTTC.

The chain couples TRBV19 to TRBJ2-1; TRBD2 aligns across 14 bases. After removal of 4 bases from V and 2 bases from J, the junction contained 7 bases not matched to a gene. Germline V gene lookup returns CDR1 LNHDA and CDR2 SQIVND (reference sequence). The CDR3 has 18 residues. The CDR3 DNA reads TGTGCCAGTAGTACCGGACTAGCGGGAGGCAGGACCTACAATGAGCAGTTCTTC. Protein product: CASSTGLAGGRTYNEQFF.

The chain has TRBV18 and TRBJ1-5, with TRBD1 matching 11 bases. Germline lookup yields CDR1 KGHSH and CDR2 LQKENI. V shed 3 bases and J 6 bases; nucleotides not matched to a gene: 7. The CDR3 is made up of 16 amino acids. The chain's CDR3 is CASSPSGQGEGQPQHF. The CDR3 DNA sequence: TGTGCCAGCTCACCCTCGGGACAGGGGGAGGGTCAGCCCCAGCATTTT.

The chain combines TRBV5-4 with TRBJ2-5, with a possible D match to TRBD1 (5 bases). The CDR3 is made up of 14 amino acids. Looked up from germline, CDR1 is SGHNT and CDR2 is YYREEE (reference sequence). V lost 3 bases to trimming and J lost 5 bases, with 14 bases between them. CDR3 in amino acids: CASSYVGEGETQYF. CDR3 nucleotides: TGTGCCAGCAGCTACGTAGGGGAAGGGGAGACCCAGTACTTC.

CDR3 DNA: TGTGCCAGCAGCTTAGCCGGGAGACCCCGGGGCACTGAAGCTTTCTTT. It is translated as CASSLAGRPRGTEAFF. V is TRBV7-9 and J is TRBJ1-1; no firm D call. The V gene's germline CDR1 is SEHNR and CDR2 FQNEAQ (reference sequence). The V gene lost 0 bases and the J gene lost 4 bases, with 15 bases spanning the gap. The CDR3 sequence is 16 residues long.

This rearrangement joins TRBV27 to TRBJ2-2, with D possibly TRBD2 on 5 matching bases. The V gene's germline CDR1 is MNHEY and CDR2 SMNVEV (reference sequence). The CDR3 contains 14 residues. V dropped 2 bases and J dropped 4 bases, with 8 bases sitting between them. The CDR3 DNA sequence: TGTGCCAGCAGTTTAGGACTTCCCACCGGGGAGCTGTTTTTT. Protein: CASSLGLPTGELFF.

This chain joins TRBV7-2 and TRBJ2-1; TRBD2 aligns across 8 bases. The CDR3 contains 15 residues. Germline loops: CDR1 SGHTA, CDR2 FQGNSA. J lost 7 bases, V lost 5 bases, and 10 bases had no gene match. The CDR3: CASSQRAGGRNEQFF. As DNA, the CDR3 is TGTGCCAGCAGCCAACGGGCGGGAGGTCGGAATGAGCAGTTCTTC.

This chain uses TRBV9 with TRBJ2-1; perhaps TRBD2 as D (5 bases). Trimming took off 4 bases at V and 7 bases at J, with 15 bases between the two ends. Germline assignment: CDR1 SGDLS and CDR2 YYNGEE. The CDR3 totals 14 residues. CDR3 nucleotides: TGTGCCAGCAGCCTCAGCGGAGTCCGGAATGAGCAGTTCTTC. As protein: CASSLSGVRNEQFF.

This sequence joins TRBV7-2 and TRBJ2-1, with 8 nucleotides matching TRBD2. The CDR3 runs 14 residues. In germline, CDR1 is SGHTA, CDR2 FQGNSA. J lost 3 bases, V lost 7 bases, and 5 bases had no gene match. The CDR3 spells CASKAAGVYNEQFF. CDR3 DNA sequence: TGTGCCAGCAAGGCAGCGGGAGTCTACAATGAGCAGTTCTTC.

The chain recombines TRBV11-3 with TRBJ1-1, with D possibly TRBD1 on 5 matching bases. V was trimmed by 3 bases and J by 4 bases, leaving 21 bases between them. CDR3 length: 17 residues. Germline V gene data show CDR1 as SGHNT and CDR2 as YENEEA. The CDR3: CASSLSGPGRKSTEAFF. The CDR3 DNA reads as TGTGCCAGCAGCTTGAGCGGACCAGGGAGGAAGAGCACTGAAGCTTTCTTT.

V usage is TRBV6-5 and J usage is TRBJ2-7; perhaps TRBD2 as D (5 bases). The germline gives CDR1 MNHEY, CDR2 SVGAGI. Between the trimmed V and J ends, which lost 7 bases and 2 bases, there was a span of 18 bases. This CDR3 is built from 15 residues. The CDR3 DNA reads as TGTGCCAGCACCTCCCCGCGGGCAGTCCCCTACGAGCAGTACTTC. Translation gives CASTSPRAVPYEQYF.

V and J are TRBV29-1 and TRBJ2-3; D might be TRBD1 (6 bases). This CDR3 has 13 amino acids. V lost 2 bases to trimming and J lost 0 bases, with 6 bases between them. The germline V gene has CDR1 SQVTM and CDR2 ANQGSEA. The CDR3 coding sequence is TGCAGCGTTGAACAGGGGAGCACAGATACGCAGTATTTT. Its translation is CSVEQGSTDTQYF.

The chain links TRBV19 to TRBJ2-2, with D possibly matching TRBD1 (6 bases). The CDR3 length is 14 residues. Germline CDR1 and CDR2: LNHDA and SQIVND (reference sequence). The V end lost 6 bases, the J end lost 2 bases, and 10 bases lay between the germline ends. CDR3 bases: TGTGCCAGTAGGACCGGGACAAACACCGGGGAGCTGTTTTTT. It specifies CASRTGTNTGELFF.

The chain carries TRBV2 and TRBJ2-5; TRBD2 matches 10 bases. The J call may be wrong; the DNA end is better matched by TRBJ2-7. In germline, CDR1 is SNHLY, CDR2 FYNNEI. The CDR3 has 17 amino acids. In DNA, the CDR3 is TGTGCCAGCAGTGCCTCGATAAAGCGGGGGGGGACCTACGAGCAGTACTTC. Its protein product is CASSASIKRGGTYEQYF.

The chain recombines TRBV25-1 with TRBJ2-7, with 7 bases fitting TRBD1. Germline V gives CDR1 MGHDK, CDR2 SYGVNS. This CDR3 is 13 amino acids long. V lost 2 bases and J lost 7; bases outside the gene matches: 5. CDR3 coding DNA: TGTGCCAGCAGTGAAGACAGGGTGCGGGAGCAGTACTTC. Amino acids: CASSEDRVREQYF.

V gene TRBV27 combines with J gene TRBJ2-1, with TRBD2 identical over 7 bases. Germline V lookup: CDR1 MNHEY, CDR2 SMNVEV (reference sequence). The CDR3 is made up of 14 amino acids. The ends lost 6 bases at V and 4 bases at J; junction bases unmatched: 6. The CDR3 spells CASSGVSGYNEQFF. The CDR3 DNA reads as TGTGCCAGCAGCGGGGTTAGCGGGTACAATGAGCAGTTCTTC.